The entry below gives a single T cell receptor beta chain sequence along with its context. The data belong to a study of blood T cells in healthy people across ages. The CDR3 spans 13 residues. V was clipped by 1 base and J by 8 bases; unmatched bases: 5. Per germline, CDR1 DFQATT and CDR2 SNEGSKA (reference sequence). The authors ran a second PCR of about 7 to 11 cycles using a sample-barcoded 5' primer and a J-beta primer mix. TCRdb used MiXCR to reprocess the 5' RACE reads, holding one entry per CDR3 protein. This sample has about 680,000 distinct CDR3 sequences, with more than 40% found just once.

Sequenced material: blood. The origin of this receptor is a woman between 55 and 75 years old in good health. This rearrangement joins TRBV20-1 to TRBJ1-2; TRBD1 aligns across 9 bases. CDR3 nucleotide sequence: TGCAGTGCTAGAGTAGGGACAGGGATCGGCTACACCTTC. This codes for CSARVGTGIGYTF.